Detailed here is one T cell receptor beta chain. The antigen is unknown. CDR3 length: 14 amino acids. Germline CDR1 LNHDA, CDR2 SQIVND (reference sequence). V dropped 5 bases and J dropped 5; count of bases not matched to a gene: 8. Amplification used 60 Vbeta primers and 13 Jbeta primers. Using immunoSEQ multiplex PCR, the repertoire was profiled, and TCRdb retains in-frame clones only, with some absent. The sample yields under 150,000 clones, roughly four fifths seen once. These data originate in a study of cytomegalovirus exposure and HLA in healthy donors. For the study at large: Some 180 million T cells yielded around 120 million unique TCR beta sequences in earlier analysis.

Findings and limits, study-wide: Cytomegalovirus status was reportedly diagnosed by the classifier with high specificity and sensitivity. Looking again later, the authors saw that most CMV-associated TCR beta chains seemed HLA-restricted.

J is TRBJ1-1 and V is TRBV19; 7 bases agree with TRBD1. This clonotype was obtained from a boy younger than 10 in good health and CMV-seronegative. Material: PBMCs. This CDR3 reads CASSRGDRFTEAFF. CDR3 bases: TGTGCCAGTAGTCGAGGGGACAGATTTACTGAAGCTTTCTTT. Full variable domain (remainder filled in from reference TRBV19 and TRBJ1-1): DGGITQSPKYLFRKEGQNVTLSCEQNLNHDAMYWYRQDPGQGLRLIYYSQIVNDFQKGDIAEGYSVSREKKESFPLTVTSAQKNPTAFYLCASSRGDRFTEAFFGQGTRLTVV.